This TCR beta chain was observed in a study of regulatory T cells in long-lasting Graves disease. Trimming removed 8 bases at V and 1 base at J, with 15 bases between. The CDR3 has 15 amino acids. CDR1 and CDR2 from the germline V gene are MDHEN and SYDVKM. Construction of the TCR beta libraries employed iRepertoire HTBI primers in conjunction with Arm-PCR of CDR3 regions. TCRdb ran MiXCR on the multiplex PCR reads and lists one entry per CDR3 protein. The table lists 250,000 to 300,000 distinct CDR3 sequences, around 20% of them singletons. This clonotype was seen repeatedly, ten times or more. Sample time point: persistent/refractory GD, antithyroid drugs over 5 years with positive TRAb. The TCR library was made from RNA extracted from PBMCs.

The J gene is TRBJ2-1, the V gene TRBV28; D might be TRBD1 (6 bases). Source: peripheral blood mononuclear cells (PBMCs), taken when the disease was refractory, from a patient treated with antithyroid drugs. The clonotype comes from a female donor with Graves disease. CDR3 region: CASRGGPASYNEQFF. The CDR3, as DNA: TGTGCCAGCCGAGGGGGACCGGCTTCCTACAATGAGCAGTTCTTC.